What follows are 24 T cell receptor beta chains derived from one specimen sequenced in a study of blood T cell repertoires in COVID-19. Using immunoSEQ multiplex PCR, the repertoire was profiled, and TCRdb retains in-frame clones only, with some absent. The sample carries roughly 48,000 clones, 80% to 90% recorded once. The sample was peripheral blood. The receptors stem from a middle-aged man with acute or convalescent COVID-19.

The chain links TRBV6-1 to TRBJ2-3; 7 nucleotides match TRBD2. The germline CDR1 and CDR2 sequences are MNHNS and SASEGT. The CDR3 is made up of 17 amino acids. Germline trimming cut 4 bases from V and 2 bases from J; bases unmatched to any gene: 12. The CDR3 bases are TGTGCCAGCAGTGGGGGGGGTCATACCCTTTTCACAGATACGCAGTATTTT. Translating it yields CASSGGGHTLFTDTQYF.

This rearrangement joins TRBV3-1 (or the pseudogene TRBV3-2) to TRBJ1-1; D remains ambiguous. Per the germline V gene, CDR1 is LGHDT and CDR2 is YNNKEL (reference sequence). V was shortened by 4 bases and J by 1 base, with 22 bases between the two germline ends. The CDR3 runs 18 residues. The CDR3 sequence is CASSPPRARTYQNTEAFF. The DNA of the CDR3 is TGTGCCAGCAGCCCTCCTCGGGCGAGGACTTACCAGAACACTGAAGCTTTCTTT.

The CDR3 here is CASSLSRGGNYGYTF. CDR3 coding DNA: TGCGCCAGCAGCTTGAGCCGTGGGGGGAACTATGGCTACACCTTC. The V and J genes are TRBV5-1 and TRBJ1-2, with D maybe TRBD1 (5 bases). The V gene's germline CDR1 is SGHRS and CDR2 YFSETQ. The CDR3 runs to 15 residues. V was cut by 1 base and J by 2 bases, with 12 bases left in between.

J is TRBJ1-6 and V is TRBV30; D remains ambiguous. The CDR3 length is 11 residues. V lost 0 bases, J lost 10 bases, and 4 bases lay in between. Germline CDR1 and CDR2: GTSNPN and SVGIG (reference sequence). The CDR3 is CAWSVGSPLHF. The CDR3 DNA reads TGTGCCTGGAGTGTCGGGTCACCCCTCCACTTT.

For this clone: The junction and the germline gene differ at one end; a read error may be behind it. This sequence joins TRBV7-3 and TRBJ2-3; the match to TRBD1 covers 8 bases. The CDR3 is 17 residues long. The germline CDR1 and CDR2 sequences are SGHTA and FQGTGA. The CDR3 loop reads CASSITRQGIVPDTQYF. The DNA for the CDR3 is TGTGCCAGCAGCATAACCAGACAGGGGATAGTCCCAGATACGCAGTATTTT.

The chain uses TRBV3-1 (or the pseudogene TRBV3-2) and TRBJ2-3; D is perhaps TRBD2 (6 bases). Germline CDR1 and CDR2: LGHDT and YNNKEL (reference sequence). This CDR3 spans 18 amino acids. With 4 bases removed from V and 1 base from J, the gap between germline ends came to 21 bases. The DNA of the CDR3 is TGTGCCAGCAGCCCCCTGGGGGGACTCCGCGAGGGCACAGATACGCAGTATTTT. Translated: CASSPLGGLREGTDTQYF.

The chain has TRBV5-1 and TRBJ1-5, with D perhaps TRBD1 (6 bases). Trimming removed 0 bases from V and 6 bases from J, with 16 bases in between. CDR1 and CDR2 (germline): SGHRS, YFSETQ. The CDR3 contains 16 residues. The CDR3 loop reads CASSLEGHRVGQPQHF. CDR3 DNA sequence: TGCGCCAGCAGCTTGGAGGGGCACAGGGTTGGTCAGCCCCAGCATTTT.

The rearrangement joins TRBV2 to TRBJ1-2; D is uncertain. Trimming took off 4 bases at V and 6 bases at J, with 9 bases between the two ends. The CDR3 sequence is 12 residues long. Looked up from germline, CDR1 is SNHLY and CDR2 is FYNNEI. CDR3: CASSARFNGYTF. The DNA of the CDR3 is TGTGCCAGCAGTGCGAGGTTCAATGGCTACACCTTC.

The V call is TRBV3-1 (or the pseudogene TRBV3-2), the J call TRBJ2-2, with a weak D call TRBD1 (5 bases). The germline V gene encodes CDR1 LGHDT and CDR2 YNNKEL (reference sequence). The V end was cut by 8 bases, the J end by 4 bases, with 11 bases between. This CDR3 comprises 13 residues. The CDR3 loop reads CASATGLTGELFF. The CDR3 region has the DNA TGTGCCAGCGCAACAGGTCTCACCGGGGAGCTGTTTTTT.

This clone showed up just once. The rearrangement links TRBV18 to TRBJ2-1; TRBD2 agrees at 7 bases. The CDR3 is 17 residues long. CDR1 is KGHSH, CDR2 LQKENI, per germline. With V trimmed by 0 bases and J by 0 bases, 5 bases remained unmatched. The CDR3 DNA reads as TGTGCCAGCTCACCACCCTTGGGGGGGAGCTCCTACAATGAGCAGTTCTTC. Translation gives CASSPPLGGSSYNEQFF.

The CDR3 loop reads CASSRTGTNYGYTF. CDR3 DNA sequence: TGTGCCAGCAGTCGGACAGGAACTAACTATGGCTACACCTTC. The chain links TRBV6-5 to TRBJ1-2; 7 bases are shared with TRBD1. From germline, CDR1 is MNHEY and CDR2 SVGAGI. V dropped 5 bases and J dropped 0; count of bases not matched to a gene: 3. This CDR3 has 14 amino acids.

V and J are TRBV5-1 and TRBJ2-2, with 8 positions matching TRBD1. The CDR3 has 15 amino acids. Germline V gene sequence: CDR1 SGHRS, CDR2 YFSETQ. The V and J ends lost 2 bases and 7 bases, in that order; junction bases with no gene match: 7. The CDR3, as DNA: TGCGCCAGCAGCTTATTACAGGGGGTAAACGGGGAGCTGTTTTTT. It yields the protein CASSLLQGVNGELFF.

CDR3 region: CASSLASGGPNTGELFF. DNA of the CDR3: TGTGCCAGCAGCTTGGCTAGCGGGGGACCGAACACCGGGGAGCTGTTTTTT. The chain carries TRBV7-2 and TRBJ2-2; 10 bases are a match to TRBD2. Germline V gene data show CDR1 as SGHTA and CDR2 as FQGNSA. With 3 bases clipped from V and 0 bases from J, the junction kept 4 bases outside the gene matches. This CDR3 region has 17 residues. Using reference TRBV7-2 and TRBJ2-2 for the parts outside the CDR3, the full variable domain is GAGVSQSPSNKVTEKGKDVELRCDPISGHTALYWYRQSLGQGLEFLIYFQGNSAPDKSGLPSDRFSAERTGGSVSTLTIQRTQQEDSAVYLCASSLASGGPNTGELFFGEGSRLTVL.

The J gene is TRBJ1-1, the V gene TRBV29-1; D call uncertain. Germline CDR1 reads SQVTM; CDR2 reads ANQGSEA. CDR3 size: 13 residues. V shed 5 bases and J shed 2 bases, with 12 bases lying between them. The CDR3: CSVRGVGNTEAFF. The CDR3 DNA reads as TGCAGCGTTCGGGGTGTTGGCAACACTGAAGCTTTCTTT.

This sequence joins TRBV24-1 and TRBJ2-5; tentative D call: TRBD2 (5 bases). The CDR3 runs 13 residues. Trimming took off 9 bases at V and 6 bases at J, with 16 bases between the two ends. Germline CDR1 reads KGHDR; CDR2 reads SFDVKD. In DNA, the CDR3 is TGTGCCACCGCCCCTGGACTCGAAAAGACCCAGTACTTC. Amino acids: CATAPGLEKTQYF.

V usage is TRBV20-1 and J usage is TRBJ2-1; 10 bases fit TRBD1. V lost 3 bases, J lost 5 bases, and 7 bases stayed unmatched. CDR1 is DFQATT, CDR2 SNEGSKA, per germline (reference sequence). The CDR3 is 15 amino acids. This CDR3 reads CSASRGQGGNNEQFF. The DNA for the CDR3 is TGCAGTGCTAGTAGAGGACAGGGGGGAAACAATGAGCAGTTCTTC.

The chain links TRBV18 to TRBJ2-7, with 9 bases identical to TRBD1. Losses at the gene ends were 6 bases for V and 6 bases for J; bases not matched to a gene: 18. This CDR3 spans 17 amino acids. Germline V lookup: CDR1 KGHSH, CDR2 LQKENI. In nucleotides, the CDR3 is TGTGCCAGCTCGGCCGGGACAGGGATGGGGAGGATGGGCGAGCAGTACTTC. As protein: CASSAGTGMGRMGEQYF.

The chain joins TRBV24-1 to TRBJ2-3, with 7 bases fitting TRBD1. The CDR3 is made up of 13 amino acids. After removal of 9 bases from V and 4 bases from J, the junction contained 6 bases not matched to a gene. In germline, CDR1 is KGHDR, CDR2 SFDVKD. CDR3 DNA sequence: TGTGCCACCCGAGACAGGGCTTCAGATACGCAGTATTTT. Amino acid sequence: CATRDRASDTQYF.

The chain uses TRBV6-6 and TRBJ2-2, with 10 bases aligning to TRBD2. V shed 7 bases, J shed 4 bases, and the junction held 9 bases outside the gene matches. Per germline, CDR1 MNHNY and CDR2 SVGAGI (reference sequence). The CDR3 runs 16 residues. The CDR3 DNA reads TGTGCCAGCATCCCAAGGGCTAGCGGGGGCACCGGGGAGCTGTTTTTT. Translation gives CASIPRASGGTGELFF.

This clone has only one observation. V gene TRBV28 combines with J gene TRBJ1-1, with D perhaps TRBD1 (6 bases). The CDR3 contains 14 residues. Per the germline V gene, CDR1 is MDHEN and CDR2 is SYDVKM. Trimming took 7 bases from V and 5 from J, leaving 17 bases between them. The CDR3 bases are TGTGCCAGCACACAGGGTGGTGTGGAGACTGAAGCTTTCTTT. Translation gives CASTQGGVETEAFF.

The chain employs TRBV7-9 and TRBJ2-3; TRBD2 is a possible D gene (5 bases). The germline gives CDR1 SEHNR, CDR2 FQNEAQ (reference sequence). This CDR3 spans 15 amino acids. Trimming cost V 7 bases and J 1 base, with 15 bases left between them. CDR3 residues: CASIPPAGRTDTQYF. The CDR3 bases are TGTGCCAGCATTCCCCCTGCGGGTCGCACAGATACGCAGTATTTT. The full variable domain, completed using reference TRBV7-9 and TRBJ2-3, is DTGVSQNPRHKITKRGQNVTFRCDPISEHNRLYWYRQTLGQGPEFLTYFQNEAQLEKSRLLSDRFSAERPKGSFSTLEIQRTEQGDSAMYLCASIPPAGRTDTQYFGPGTRLTVL.

The rearrangement joins TRBV9 to TRBJ2-1, with no clear D. CDR1 is SGDLS, CDR2 YYNGEE, per germline. There are 12 residues in the CDR3. Deletions cut 4 bases from V and 7 bases from J, with 9 bases between. The CDR3 DNA reads TGTGCCAGCAGCCCACTAAGGAATGAGCAGTTCTTC. It encodes CASSPLRNEQFF. The complete variable domain, with remaining parts taken from reference TRBV9 and TRBJ2-1, reads DSGVTQTPKHLITATGQRVTLRCSPRSGDLSVYWYQQSLDQGLQFLIQYYNGEERAKGNILERFSAQQFPDLHSELNLSSLELGDSALYFCASSPLRNEQFFGPGTRLTVL.

This chain uses TRBV12-3 or TRBV12-4 with TRBJ1-6; D uncertain. This CDR3 spans 12 amino acids. Trimming stripped 8 bases from V and 5 bases from J, with 7 bases between. CDR3 in amino acids: CASRSHNSPLHF. The CDR3 nucleotides are TGTGCCAGCCGGAGCCATAATTCACCCCTCCACTTT.

The chain uses TRBV5-6 and TRBJ1-4; TRBD1 is a possible D gene (5 bases). V shed 4 bases and J shed 7 bases, with 14 bases lying between them. Germline CDR1 and CDR2: SGHDT and YYEEEE. This CDR3 has 14 amino acids. The CDR3 nucleotides are TGTGCCAGCAGCCTTAGGGGCGGGGGTGAAAAACTGTTTTTT. It yields the protein CASSLRGGGEKLFF.